The 30 T cell receptor beta chains in this list originate from one sample, sequenced in a study of identical twins. In TCRdb, the 5' RACE reads were re-called with MiXCR into one record per CDR3 protein. The sample comprises hundreds of thousands of distinct CDR3 sequences, around an eighth of which are singletons, and under 2% rests with the top ten. A further study also used this sample, focusing on yellow fever vaccine responses in identical twins.

What was sequenced was PBMCs. These receptors came from a woman aged 18-29 years in good health.

This chain joins TRBV7-8 and TRBJ2-1; 9 bases agree with TRBD1. J lost 0 bases, V lost 4 bases, and 7 bases had no gene match. The germline V gene has CDR1 SGHVS and CDR2 FQNEAQ. The CDR3 is 17 amino acids. The DNA of the CDR3 is TGTGCCAGCAGCTGGGACAGGGTCAGAAGCTCCTACAATGAGCAGTTCTTC. Translating gives CASSWDRVRSSYNEQFF.

V gene TRBV2 combines with J gene TRBJ2-5; 8 positions agree with TRBD1. Per germline, CDR1 SNHLY and CDR2 FYNNEI. The V segment lost 4 bases and the J segment 4 bases; nucleotides outside the gene matches: 8. The length of the CDR3 is 15 residues. The CDR3 DNA sequence: TGTGCCAGCAGTGGGCAGGGGGCCTCCCCAGAGACCCAGTACTTC. This translates into CASSGQGASPETQYF. Filled out from reference TRBV2 and TRBJ2-5, the complete variable domain reads EPEVTQTPSHQVTQMGQEVILRCVPISNHLYFYWYRQILGQKVEFLVSFYNNEISEKSEIFDDQFSVERPDGSNFTLKIRSTKLEDSAMYFCASSGQGASPETQYFGPGTRLLVL.

This clonotype was seen once. This chain connects TRBV20-1 to TRBJ2-3; 9 bases fit TRBD2. CDR1 is DFQATT and CDR2 is SNEGSKA in the germline V gene (reference sequence). CDR3 length equals 15 residues. With 0 bases clipped from V and 6 bases from J, the junction kept 7 bases outside the gene matches. The CDR3 spells CSARDLASGDDTQYF. Written as DNA, the CDR3 is TGCAGTGCTAGAGATCTCGCTAGCGGGGATGATACGCAGTATTTT.

This clonotype was seen a handful of times. The V and J genes are TRBV12-3 or TRBV12-4 and TRBJ2-7; 8 bases are shared with TRBD1. The junction had 12 bases not matched to a gene; V was cut back by 9 bases and J by 5 bases. The CDR3 loop spans 14 amino acids. The CDR3 DNA is TGTGCCAGTAATAGACAGGGGTTGAAACACGAGCAGTACTTC. This translates into CASNRQGLKHEQYF.

V usage is TRBV11-3 and J usage is TRBJ2-1, with 7 bases lining up with TRBD2. From germline, CDR1 is SGHNT and CDR2 YENEEA. Germline trimming cut 0 bases from V and 8 bases from J; bases unmatched to any gene: 4. This CDR3 is 14 amino acids long. In DNA, the CDR3 is TGTGCCAGCAGCTTAGAAAGCGGGGCGGATGAGCAGTTCTTC. Its protein is CASSLESGADEQFF.

The chain is built from TRBV10-3 and TRBJ1-5, with no clear D. CDR3 length: 15 amino acids. Germline CDR1 reads ENHRY; CDR2 reads SYGVKD. Trimming shortened V by 3 bases and J by 2 bases, and 11 bases separated the two germline ends. This CDR3 reads CAISDKAVGNQPQHF. The CDR3 DNA reads TGTGCCATCAGTGACAAGGCTGTGGGCAATCAGCCCCAGCATTTT.

This clonotype appeared a few times. The chain uses TRBV28 and TRBJ2-5; 15 positions agree with TRBD2. The J segment lost 5 bases and the V segment lost 4 bases, leaving 5 bases of the junction unmatched. CDR3 length: 16 amino acids. Germline assignment: CDR1 MDHEN and CDR2 SYDVKM. The CDR3 protein is CASSSGTSGRRETQYF. CDR3 coding DNA: TGTGCCAGCAGTTCCGGGACTAGCGGGAGGAGGGAGACCCAGTACTTC.

This clonotype was seen at least ten times. The chain recombines TRBV9 with TRBJ1-5; maybe TRBD1 (5 bases). The V and J ends lost 3 bases and 1 base respectively, with 8 bases between them. Germline V gene data show CDR1 as SGDLS and CDR2 as YYNGEE. The CDR3 consists of 14 residues. Written as DNA, the CDR3 is TGTGCCAGCAGCGCTCGGGGGAGCAATCAGCCCCAGCATTTT. Its protein is CASSARGSNQPQHF.

This clonotype was seen at least ten times. V usage is TRBV6-5 and J usage is TRBJ2-2, with a possible D match to TRBD1 (6 bases). The CDR3 extends over 16 amino acids. Germline-derived CDR1 and CDR2 are MNHEY and SVGAGI. The germline V and J ends were trimmed by 1 base and 3 bases, with 12 bases remaining between them. The CDR3 DNA follows: TGTGCCAGCAGTTACTTACCCTCAGGGGACACCGGGGAGCTGTTTTTT. This translates into CASSYLPSGDTGELFF.

This clonotype showed up just a few times. V usage is TRBV12-3 or TRBV12-4 and J usage is TRBJ2-7; TRBD2 matches at 7 bases. CDR3 length: 16 amino acids. Germline trimming cut 5 bases from V and 6 bases from J; bases unmatched to any gene: 16. The DNA for the CDR3 is TGTGCCAGCAGTCCGCTCTGGGGAGGGAGGTTGGGCGAGCAGTACTTC. This encodes CASSPLWGGRLGEQYF.

The chain recombines TRBV10-3 with TRBJ1-1; a weak D match, TRBD1 (5 bases). Germline V gives CDR1 ENHRY, CDR2 SYGVKD. The CDR3 consists of 13 residues. Trimming shortened V by 4 bases and J by 1 base, and 7 bases separated the two germline ends. CDR3 bases: TGTGCCATCAGTGGGACAAAGAACACTGAAGCTTTCTTT. It yields the protein CAISGTKNTEAFF.

J is TRBJ2-3 and V is TRBV4-2; 10 bases map to TRBD2. Germline V lookup: CDR1 LGHNA, CDR2 YNFKEQ. V lost 0 bases to trimming and J lost 2 bases; unmatched junction nucleotides: 5. The CDR3 sequence is 17 residues long. DNA for the CDR3: TGTGCCAGCAGCCAAGACCCAGCGGGAGGGACCACAGATACGCAGTATTTT. Its translation: CASSQDPAGGTTDTQYF.

The J gene is TRBJ1-4, the V gene TRBV5-1; D gene ambiguous. In germline, CDR1 is SGHRS, CDR2 YFSETQ. V was cut by 5 bases and J by 0 bases, with 8 bases left in between. There are 14 residues in the CDR3. This CDR3 reads CASRLGATNEKLFF. CDR3 sequence (DNA): TGCGCCAGCAGACTGGGTGCAACTAATGAAAAACTGTTTTTT.

The chain's CDR3 is CSASESGTDYNEQFF. CDR3 nucleotide sequence: TGCAGTGCTAGCGAGAGCGGGACAGATTACAATGAGCAGTTCTTC. J is TRBJ2-1 and V is TRBV20-1; TRBD1 or TRBD2 may be the D gene (7 bases each). The ends were cut back, 3 bases at V and 4 bases at J, with 16 bases in the middle. Germline CDR1 DFQATT, CDR2 SNEGSKA (reference sequence). The length of the CDR3 is 15 residues.

This clonotype was seen repeatedly, ten times or more. This chain connects TRBV7-3 to TRBJ2-1, with a weak D call TRBD2 (5 bases). Germline CDR1 SGHTA, CDR2 FQGTGA. The germline V and J ends were trimmed by 4 bases and 1 base, with 11 bases remaining between them. This CDR3 comprises 15 residues. CDR3 bases: TGTGCCAGCAGCTCGGTAGCGAGATCCTACAATGAGCAGTTCTTC. Encoded protein: CASSSVARSYNEQFF.

The rearrangement uses TRBV6-2 or TRBV6-3 and TRBJ2-5; 9 nucleotides align to TRBD2. The CDR3 sequence is 17 residues long. The junction had 14 bases not matched to a gene; V was cut back by 5 bases and J by 4 bases. Germline values: CDR1 MNHEY, CDR2 SVGEGT. CDR3 sequence (DNA): TGTGCCAGCAGTCTAGGTTTAGCGGGAGTCGGGGGAGAGACCCAGTACTTC. Protein product: CASSLGLAGVGGETQYF.

This chain links TRBV5-1 with TRBJ2-3, with 8 bases aligning to TRBD2. Germline CDR1 SGHRS, CDR2 YFSETQ. V gave up 0 bases and J gave up 5 bases; unmatched junction bases: 5. This CDR3 spans 15 amino acids. The CDR3 region is CASSLGGLDQDTQYF. In DNA, the CDR3 is TGCGCCAGCAGCTTGGGGGGACTAGACCAAGATACGCAGTATTTT.

The chain is built from TRBV3-1 and TRBJ2-7; the D call may be TRBD1 or TRBD2 (5 bases each). Trimming shortened V by 2 bases and J by 4 bases, and 15 bases separated the two germline ends. The CDR3 is 15 amino acids. Germline lookup yields CDR1 LGHDT and CDR2 YNNKEL (reference sequence). For the CDR3, the DNA is TGTGCCAGCAGCCAACTAGGGACCCGGACGTACGAGCAGTACTTC. Its translation: CASSQLGTRTYEQYF.

CDR3 protein: CASTDRGLAGGPVDTQYF. The CDR3 bases are TGTGCCAGCACCGACCGAGGGCTAGCGGGAGGGCCGGTAGATACGCAGTATTTT. The chain is built from TRBV11-2 and TRBJ2-3, with 12 bases fitting TRBD2. The CDR3 is 18 residues long. The junction had 16 bases not matched to a gene; V was cut back by 7 bases and J by 5 bases. Germline values: CDR1 SGHAT, CDR2 FQNNGV. The full variable domain, completed using reference TRBV11-2 and TRBJ2-3, is EAGVAQSPRYKIIEKRQSVAFWCNPISGHATLYWYQQILGQGPKLLIQFQNNGVVDDSQLPKDRFSAERLKGVDSTLKIQPAKLEDSAVYLCASTDRGLAGGPVDTQYFGPGTRLTVL.

The V gene is TRBV7-8, the J gene TRBJ2-7; 7 bases are shared with TRBD1. Per the germline V gene, CDR1 is SGHVS and CDR2 is FQNEAQ. The ends lost 5 bases at V and 5 bases at J; junction bases unmatched: 12. The CDR3 length is 15 residues. The CDR3 region is CASSLYRGNSDEQYF. CDR3 DNA sequence: TGTGCCAGCAGCCTATACAGGGGAAACAGCGACGAGCAGTACTTC.

The V and J genes are TRBV5-1 and TRBJ2-3, with 10 bases lining up with TRBD1. Germline V CDR1 and CDR2: SGHRS, YFSETQ. V dropped 5 bases and J dropped 0; count of bases not matched to a gene: 3. The CDR3 totals 15 residues. DNA of the CDR3: TGCGCCAGCAGGGCGGGACAGGGGAGCACAGATACGCAGTATTTT. Its protein product is CASRAGQGSTDTQYF.

The chain recombines TRBV12-3 or TRBV12-4 with TRBJ1-3; D is unresolved. With 5 bases removed from V and 0 bases from J, the gap between germline ends came to 11 bases. The length of the CDR3 is 15 residues. The CDR3 DNA follows: TGTGCCAGCAGTCGAACAGTAATCTCTGGAAACACCATATATTTT. Translation gives CASSRTVISGNTIYF.

The chain couples TRBV9 to TRBJ2-3, with D perhaps matching TRBD2 (7 bases). The CDR3 has 13 residues. CDR1 and CDR2 (germline): SGDLS, YYNGEE. The germline V and J ends were trimmed by 3 bases and 8 bases, with 13 bases remaining between them. The CDR3 coding sequence is TGTGCCAGCAGCGCCCCAGGGGAGGGTACGCAGTATTTT. This codes for CASSAPGEGTQYF.

This chain uses TRBV28 with TRBJ2-5; 9 nucleotides match TRBD2. With 3 bases clipped from V and 0 bases from J, the junction kept 5 bases outside the gene matches. Germline CDR1 MDHEN, CDR2 SYDVKM. The CDR3 has 16 residues. The CDR3 region has the DNA TGTGCCAGCAGTTTCGGAGCGGGAGGCCACCAAGAGACCCAGTACTTC. Translated: CASSFGAGGHQETQYF.

V gene TRBV6-6 combines with J gene TRBJ2-3; 7 bases fit TRBD2. Losses at the gene ends were 8 bases for V and 1 base for J; bases not matched to a gene: 3. The germline CDR1 and CDR2 sequences are MNHNY and SVGAGI (reference sequence). The CDR3 totals 13 residues. In DNA form, the CDR3 reads TGTGCCAGCCCCAGCGGGGGCACAGATACGCAGTATTTT. This encodes CASPSGGTDTQYF.

This clonotype was detected ten times or more. V usage is TRBV10-3 and J usage is TRBJ2-7; 8 positions agree with TRBD1. Germline loops: CDR1 ENHRY, CDR2 SYGVKD. CDR3 length: 13 amino acids. The trim removed 6 bases at V and 4 bases at J, leaving 5 bases unmatched. Here the CDR3 reads CAIRDREIYEQYF. CDR3 nucleotide sequence: TGTGCCATCAGGGACAGGGAGATTTACGAGCAGTACTTC.

This clonotype was counted many times. This chain joins TRBV5-1 and TRBJ1-3, with D unresolved. The V and J ends lost 4 bases and 3 bases respectively, with 11 bases between them. This CDR3 spans 14 amino acids. Germline CDR1 reads SGHRS; CDR2 reads YFSETQ. CDR3 amino acids: CASSGTADGNTIYF. The DNA for the CDR3 is TGCGCCAGCAGCGGCACGGCGGATGGAAACACCATATATTTT. Variable domain in full (rest from reference TRBV5-1 and TRBJ1-3): KAGVTQTPRYLIKTRGQQVTLSCSPISGHRSVSWYQQTPGQGLQFLFEYFSETQRNKGNFPGRFSGRQFSNSRSEMNVSTLELGDSALYLCASSGTADGNTIYFGEGSWLTVV.

A few counts support this clonotype. The chain links TRBV15 to TRBJ2-7, with a tentative D call TRBD2 (6 bases). This CDR3 region has 15 residues. Germline V gene lookup returns CDR1 LNHNV and CDR2 YYDKDF (reference sequence). The V gene lost 5 bases and the J gene lost 0 bases, with 14 bases spanning the gap. The CDR3 reads CATSRPSAGSYEQYF. CDR3 nucleotide sequence: TGTGCCACCAGCCGCCCTAGCGCAGGCTCCTACGAGCAGTACTTC.

This clonotype was seen many times. The CDR3 loop is CASSINLGSYNEQFF. CDR3 nucleotide sequence: TGTGCCAGCAGTATCAATCTAGGTTCCTACAATGAGCAGTTCTTC. The genes are TRBV27 and TRBJ2-1, with D uncertain. This CDR3 spans 15 amino acids. Per germline, CDR1 MNHEY and CDR2 SMNVEV (reference sequence). Trimming left V 5 bases short and J 1 base short, with 12 bases between.

The chain joins TRBV12-3 or TRBV12-4 to TRBJ2-3; 10 nucleotides align to TRBD2. V trimming: 7 bases; J trimming: 6 bases; junction bases outside the gene matches: 7. The length of the CDR3 is 14 residues. The CDR3 protein is CASKIAGGLDTQYF. CDR3 nucleotides: TGTGCCAGCAAAATAGCGGGGGGACTGGATACGCAGTATTTT.